A selection of T cell receptor beta chains follows, all from one sample in a study of blood T cell repertoires in COVID-19. Assay used: immunoSEQ multiplex PCR; TCRdb lists only in-frame clones, some missing. This repertoire shows roughly 110,000 clones, roughly 81% found once; its top ten account for approximately 1.5%. The sequencing input was peripheral blood. These TCRs come from a man aged 40-50 years with acute or convalescent COVID-19. Each CDR3 is given with its conserved first and last residue. Each record gives: J gene, V gene, CDR3 protein.

>TRBJ2-1|TRBV27
CASSKWTGRDNEQFF
>TRBJ1-1|TRBV6-5
CASSYSNRGNTEAFF
>TRBJ2-6|TRBV15
CATSRDRSGANVLTF
>TRBJ2-3|TRBV3-1/TRBV3-2
CASSQKSGGPDTQYF
>TRBJ2-1|TRBV7-2
CASSLGSSYNEQFF
>TRBJ1-1|TRBV28
CASSSFPGPDTEAFF
>TRBJ1-3|TRBV7-2
CASSLNTYLGDPGNTIYF
>TRBJ2-1|TRBV7-9
CASSPPGTDYNEQFF
>TRBJ2-7|TRBV10-2
CASISGRAEQYF
>TRBJ1-5|TRBV19
CASSIVGNQPQHF
>TRBJ2-7|TRBV5-1
CASRTGTYSYEQYF
>TRBJ1-1|TRBV6-7
CASSFTPTGARPLNTEAFF
>TRBJ2-7|TRBV2
CASSGQGYEQYF
>TRBJ1-6|TRBV11-1
CASSLEGNSPLHF
>TRBJ2-1|TRBV4-1
CASSRESGRSSYNEQFF
>TRBJ2-7|TRBV5-1
CASSLIPTVLEQYF
>TRBJ2-1|TRBV7-9
CASSLRLGSYNEQFF
>TRBJ2-2|TRBV18
CASLRTGGTGELFF
>TRBJ2-1|TRBV5-4
CASSFTSGSYNEQFF
>TRBJ2-5|TRBV30
CAWSGMTGSEYF
>TRBJ2-7|TRBV2
CASSEAMTSYEQYF
>TRBJ2-7|TRBV6-1
CASSEQGTTVYEQYF
>TRBJ2-5|TRBV5-1
CASSFQYGQTSLEGTQYF
>TRBJ2-1|TRBV7-2
CASSGGLAGANEQFF
>TRBJ2-5|TRBV2
CASSVSQETQYF
>TRBJ1-5|TRBV6-5
CASMRTGGNQPQHF
>TRBJ1-2|TRBV2
CASRREAGSYGYTF
>TRBJ2-4|TRBV18
CASSPNGGIQYF
>TRBJ1-4|TRBV7-9
CASSLDRVEKLFF
>TRBJ2-2|TRBV29-1
CSVSRGNTGELFF
>TRBJ2-5|TRBV5-8
CASSGSGYLGRETQYF
>TRBJ2-2|TRBV5-5
CASSLLVSTVPGELFF
>TRBJ2-1|TRBV11-2
CASIKRGGSSYNEQFF
>TRBJ2-1|TRBV6-5
CASRPGVPYNEQFF
>TRBJ2-3|TRBV7-2
CASSFDGHSTDTQYF
>TRBJ2-1|TRBV7-2
CASSLAVAGSSYNEQFF
>TRBJ1-5|TRBV5-1
CASSRTGDSNQPQHF
>TRBJ1-6|TRBV27
CASRGTGYSSPLHF
>TRBJ2-1|TRBV3-1/TRBV3-2
CASRGADEQFF
>TRBJ1-1|TRBV11-2
CASSLMTGGTEAFF
>TRBJ2-3|TRBV7-7
CASSQTGPPSTQYF
>TRBJ1-6|TRBV24-1
CATAPRGYNSPLHF
>TRBJ2-7|TRBV13
CASSPFQTGGAEQYF
>TRBJ2-3|TRBV7-3
CASSPQGGMVDTQYF
>TRBJ1-4|TRBV3-1/TRBV3-2
CASSPPGGFGEKLFF